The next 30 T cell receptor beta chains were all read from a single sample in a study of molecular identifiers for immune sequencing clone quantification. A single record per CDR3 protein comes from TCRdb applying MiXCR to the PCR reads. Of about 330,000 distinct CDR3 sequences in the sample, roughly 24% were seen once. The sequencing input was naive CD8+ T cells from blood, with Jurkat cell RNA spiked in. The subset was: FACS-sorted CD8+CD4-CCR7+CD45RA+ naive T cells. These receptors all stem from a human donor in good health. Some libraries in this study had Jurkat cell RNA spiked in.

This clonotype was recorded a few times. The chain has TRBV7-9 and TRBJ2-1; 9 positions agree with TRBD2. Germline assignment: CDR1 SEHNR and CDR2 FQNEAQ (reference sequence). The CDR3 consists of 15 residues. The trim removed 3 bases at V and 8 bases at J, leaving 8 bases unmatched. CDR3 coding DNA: TGTGCCAGCAGCTTGGTCCGCGGGGGGGCCTATGAGCAGTTCTTC. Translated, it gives CASSLVRGGAYEQFF.

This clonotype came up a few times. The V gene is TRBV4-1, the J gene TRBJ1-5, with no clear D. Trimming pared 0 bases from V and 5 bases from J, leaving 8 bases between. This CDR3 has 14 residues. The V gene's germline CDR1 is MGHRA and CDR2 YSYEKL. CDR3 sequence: CASSQDKGYQPQHF. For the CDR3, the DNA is TGCGCCAGCAGCCAAGATAAAGGCTATCAGCCCCAGCATTTT.

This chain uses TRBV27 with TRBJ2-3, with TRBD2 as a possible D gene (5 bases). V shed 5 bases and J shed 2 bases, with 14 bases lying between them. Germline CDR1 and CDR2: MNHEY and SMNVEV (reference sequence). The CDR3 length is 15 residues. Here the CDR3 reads CASSPRGINTDTQYF. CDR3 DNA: TGTGCCAGCAGTCCCCGAGGGATCAACACAGATACGCAGTATTTT.

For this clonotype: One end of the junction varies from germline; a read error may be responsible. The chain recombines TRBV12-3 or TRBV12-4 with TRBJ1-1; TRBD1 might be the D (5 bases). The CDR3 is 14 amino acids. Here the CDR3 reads CASKTRDWNTKAFF. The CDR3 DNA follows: TGTGCCAGCAAAACCCGGGACTGGAACACTAAAGCTTTCTTT.

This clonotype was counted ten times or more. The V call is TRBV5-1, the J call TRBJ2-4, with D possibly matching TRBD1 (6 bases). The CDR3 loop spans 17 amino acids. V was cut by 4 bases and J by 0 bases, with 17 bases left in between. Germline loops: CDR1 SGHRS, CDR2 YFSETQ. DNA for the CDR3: TGCGCCAGCAGCCCCGGACAGATTGAACTAGCCAAAAACATTCAGTACTTC. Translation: CASSPGQIELAKNIQYF.

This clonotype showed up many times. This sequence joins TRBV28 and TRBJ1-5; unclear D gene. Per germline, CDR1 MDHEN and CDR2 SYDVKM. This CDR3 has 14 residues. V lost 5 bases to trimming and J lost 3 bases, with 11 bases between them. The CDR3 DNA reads TGTGCCAGCAGTCCACCAGGATCCAATCAGCCCCAGCATTTT. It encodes CASSPPGSNQPQHF.

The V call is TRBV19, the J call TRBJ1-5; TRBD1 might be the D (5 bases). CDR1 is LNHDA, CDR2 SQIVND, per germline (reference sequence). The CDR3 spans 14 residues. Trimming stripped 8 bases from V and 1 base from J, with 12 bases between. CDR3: CASQDSSSNQPQHF. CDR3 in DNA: TGTGCCAGTCAAGACAGTTCCAGCAATCAGCCCCAGCATTTT.

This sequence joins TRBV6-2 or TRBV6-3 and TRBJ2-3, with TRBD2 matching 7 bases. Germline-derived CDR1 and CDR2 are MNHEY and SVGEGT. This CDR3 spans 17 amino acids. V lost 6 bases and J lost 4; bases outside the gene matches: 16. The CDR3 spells CASRPTPSLGRADTQYF. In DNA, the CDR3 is TGTGCCAGCAGACCAACGCCCTCCCTAGGGAGGGCAGATACGCAGTATTTT.

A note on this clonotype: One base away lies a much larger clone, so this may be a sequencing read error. The CDR3 bases are TGTGCCGGCAGTCCGCACCTCATTCCCCTCCACTTT. Its translation: CAGSPHLIPLHF. The chain has TRBV28 and TRBJ1-6; D is unresolved. CDR3 size: 12 residues. Germline CDR1 reads MDHEN; CDR2 reads SYDVKM.

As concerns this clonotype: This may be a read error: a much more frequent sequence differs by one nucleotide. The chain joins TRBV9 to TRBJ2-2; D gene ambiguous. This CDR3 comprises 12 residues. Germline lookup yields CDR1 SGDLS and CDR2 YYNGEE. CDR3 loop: CASTGFTRELFF. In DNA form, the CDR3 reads TGTGCCAGCACGGGTTTCACCAGGGAGCTGTTTTTT.

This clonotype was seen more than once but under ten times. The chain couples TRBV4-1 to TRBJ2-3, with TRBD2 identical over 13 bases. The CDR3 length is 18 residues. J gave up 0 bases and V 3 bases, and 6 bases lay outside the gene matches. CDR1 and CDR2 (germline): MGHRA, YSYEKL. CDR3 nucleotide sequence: TGCGCCAGCAGCCATCGGACTAGCGGGGGAACTAGCACAGATACGCAGTATTTT. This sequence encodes CASSHRTSGGTSTDTQYF.

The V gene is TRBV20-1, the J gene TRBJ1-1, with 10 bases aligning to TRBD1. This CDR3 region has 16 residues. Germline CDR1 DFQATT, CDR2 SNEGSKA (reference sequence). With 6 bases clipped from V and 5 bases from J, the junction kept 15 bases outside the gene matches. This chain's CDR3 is CSALGRDRGLGTEAFF. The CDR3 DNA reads TGCAGTGCCTTGGGACGGGACAGGGGCCTAGGGACTGAAGCTTTCTTT.

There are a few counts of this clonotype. In DNA form, the CDR3 reads TGTGCCAGCAGTACCGGACAGGGAATGGTCTACGAGCAGTACTTC. Protein product: CASSTGQGMVYEQYF. The V gene is TRBV6-1, the J gene TRBJ2-7; 8 nucleotides agree with TRBD1. Germline trimming cut 5 bases from V and 3 bases from J; bases unmatched to any gene: 9. This CDR3 region has 15 residues. The V gene's germline CDR1 is MNHNS and CDR2 SASEGT.

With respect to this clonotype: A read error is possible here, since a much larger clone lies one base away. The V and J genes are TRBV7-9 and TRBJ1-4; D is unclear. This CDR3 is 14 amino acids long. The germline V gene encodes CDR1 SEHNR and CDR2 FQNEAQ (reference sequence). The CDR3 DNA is TGTGCCAGCAGCCCTTCCCCCGGACTGAGTTATCTGTCTTTT. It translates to CASSPSPGLSYLSF.

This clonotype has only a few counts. DNA for the CDR3: TGTGCCAGCAGCCAAGATAGGGGGACTAGCGTTGCAGATACGCAGTATTTT. Residues: CASSQDRGTSVADTQYF. V is TRBV3-1 and J is TRBJ2-3, with TRBD2 identical over 10 bases. The CDR3 covers 17 residues. Germline assignment: CDR1 LGHDT and CDR2 YNNKEL (reference sequence). Losses at the gene ends were 0 bases for V and 4 bases for J; bases not matched to a gene: 7.

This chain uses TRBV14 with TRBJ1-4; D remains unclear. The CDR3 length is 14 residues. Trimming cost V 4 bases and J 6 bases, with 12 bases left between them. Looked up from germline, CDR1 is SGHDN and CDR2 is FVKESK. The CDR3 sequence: CASSRDWGDEKLFF. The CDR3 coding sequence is TGTGCCAGCAGCCGAGACTGGGGAGATGAAAAACTGTTTTTT.

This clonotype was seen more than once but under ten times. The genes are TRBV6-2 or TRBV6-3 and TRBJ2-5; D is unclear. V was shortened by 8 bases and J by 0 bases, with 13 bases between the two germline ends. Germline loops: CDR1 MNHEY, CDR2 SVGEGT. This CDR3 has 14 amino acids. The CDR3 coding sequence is TGTGCCAGCGACGCCAACGCTTACCAAGAGACCCAGTACTTC. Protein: CASDANAYQETQYF.

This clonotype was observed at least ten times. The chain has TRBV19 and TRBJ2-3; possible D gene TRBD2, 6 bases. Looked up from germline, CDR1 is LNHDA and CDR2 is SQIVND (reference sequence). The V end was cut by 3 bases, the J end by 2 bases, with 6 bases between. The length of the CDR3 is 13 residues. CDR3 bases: TGTGCCAGTAGTATGGGACTCACAGATACGCAGTATTTT. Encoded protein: CASSMGLTDTQYF.

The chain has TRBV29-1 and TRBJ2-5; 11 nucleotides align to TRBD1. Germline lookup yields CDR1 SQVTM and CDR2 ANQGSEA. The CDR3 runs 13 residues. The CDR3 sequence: CGGRTGGEETQYF. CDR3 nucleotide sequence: TGCGGCGGCCGGACAGGGGGCGAGGAGACCCAGTACTTC. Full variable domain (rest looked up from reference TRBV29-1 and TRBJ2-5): SAVISQKPSRDICQRGTSLTIQCQVDSQVTMMFWYRQQPGQSLTLIATANQGSEATYESGFVIDKFPISRPNLTFSTLTVSNMSPEDSSIYLCGGRTGGEETQYFGPGTRLLVL.

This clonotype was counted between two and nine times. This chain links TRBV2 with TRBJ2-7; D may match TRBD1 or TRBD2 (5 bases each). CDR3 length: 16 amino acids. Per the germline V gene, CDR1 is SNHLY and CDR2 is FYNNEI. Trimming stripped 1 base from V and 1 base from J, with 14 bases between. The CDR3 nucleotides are TGTGCCAGCAGTGAAGGAGGGGCGGCGACTTCCTACGAGCAGTACTTC. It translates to CASSEGGAATSYEQYF.

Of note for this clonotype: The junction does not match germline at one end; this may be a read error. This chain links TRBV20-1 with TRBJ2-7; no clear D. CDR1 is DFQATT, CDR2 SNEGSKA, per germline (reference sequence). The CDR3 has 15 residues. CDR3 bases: TGCAGTGCTAGCGATGCAATCGGCTTCTCCTACGAGCCGTCCTTC. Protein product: CSASDAIGFSYEPSF.

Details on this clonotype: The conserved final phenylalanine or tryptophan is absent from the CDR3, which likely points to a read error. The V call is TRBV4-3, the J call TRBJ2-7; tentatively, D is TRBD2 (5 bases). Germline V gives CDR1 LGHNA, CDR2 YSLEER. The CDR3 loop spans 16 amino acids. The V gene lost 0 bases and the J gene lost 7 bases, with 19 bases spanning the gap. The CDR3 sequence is CASSQDRIGSGGEQYL. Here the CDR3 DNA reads TGCGCCAGCAGCCAAGATCGGATAGGGTCCGGAGGAGAGCAGTACCTC.

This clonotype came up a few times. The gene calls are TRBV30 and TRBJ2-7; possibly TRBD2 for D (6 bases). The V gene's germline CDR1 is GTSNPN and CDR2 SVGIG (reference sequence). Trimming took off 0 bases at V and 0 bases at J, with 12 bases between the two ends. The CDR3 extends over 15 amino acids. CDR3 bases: TGTGCCTGGAGTGTTGGAGGGCTTTTCTCCTACGAGCAGTACTTC. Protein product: CAWSVGGLFSYEQYF.

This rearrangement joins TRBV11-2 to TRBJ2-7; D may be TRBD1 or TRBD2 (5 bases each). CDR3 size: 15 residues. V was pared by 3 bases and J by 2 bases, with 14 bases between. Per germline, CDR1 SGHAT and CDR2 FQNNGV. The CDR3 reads CASSLGTEYTYEQYF. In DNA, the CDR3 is TGTGCCAGCAGCTTGGGGACCGAATATACCTACGAGCAGTACTTC.

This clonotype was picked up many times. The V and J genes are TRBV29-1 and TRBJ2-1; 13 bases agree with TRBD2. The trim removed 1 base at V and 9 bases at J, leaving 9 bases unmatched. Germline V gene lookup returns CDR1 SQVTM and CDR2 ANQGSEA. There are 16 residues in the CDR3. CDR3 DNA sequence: TGCAGCGTTGAAGCGGGGACTAGCGGGATGTACGGTGAGCAGTTCTTC. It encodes CSVEAGTSGMYGEQFF.

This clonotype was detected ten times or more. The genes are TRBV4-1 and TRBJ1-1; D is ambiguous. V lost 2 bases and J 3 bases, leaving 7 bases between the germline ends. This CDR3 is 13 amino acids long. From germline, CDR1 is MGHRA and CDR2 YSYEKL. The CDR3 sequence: CASSQRLYTEAFF. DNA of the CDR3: TGCGCCAGCAGCCAACGATTGTACACTGAAGCTTTCTTT.

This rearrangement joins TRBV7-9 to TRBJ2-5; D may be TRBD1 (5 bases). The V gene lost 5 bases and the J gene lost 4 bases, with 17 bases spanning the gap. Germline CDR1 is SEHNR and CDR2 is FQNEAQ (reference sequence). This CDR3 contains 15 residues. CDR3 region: CASSLTGSSGETQYF. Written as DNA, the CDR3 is TGTGCCAGCAGCCTAACAGGTTCCTCGGGAGAGACCCAGTACTTC.

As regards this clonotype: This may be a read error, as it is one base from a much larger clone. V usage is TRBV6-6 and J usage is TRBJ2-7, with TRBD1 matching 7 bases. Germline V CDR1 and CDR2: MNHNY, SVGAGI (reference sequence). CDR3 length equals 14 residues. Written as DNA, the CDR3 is TGTGCCAGCAGTACGACAGGGACGTCGATGGAGCGGTACTTC. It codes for CASSTTGTSMERYF.

The CDR3 reads CASSIVFSQETQYF. The CDR3 region has the DNA TGTGCCAGTAGTATAGTTTTCTCCCAAGAGACCCAGTACTTC. The chain couples TRBV19 to TRBJ2-5; D uncertain. Trimming stripped 1 base from V and 1 base from J, with 7 bases between. This CDR3 contains 14 residues. Germline V gene sequence: CDR1 LNHDA, CDR2 SQIVND (reference sequence). Filled out from reference TRBV19 and TRBJ2-5, the complete variable domain reads DGGITQSPKYLFRKEGQNVTLSCEQNLNHDAMYWYRQDPGQGLRLIYYSQIVNDFQKGDIAEGYSVSREKKESFPLTVTSAQKNPTAFYLCASSIVFSQETQYFGPGTRLLVL.

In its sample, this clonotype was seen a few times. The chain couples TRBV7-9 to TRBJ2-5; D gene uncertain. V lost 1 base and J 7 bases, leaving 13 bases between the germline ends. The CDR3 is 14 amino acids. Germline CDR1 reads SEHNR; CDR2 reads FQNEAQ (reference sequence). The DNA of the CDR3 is TGTGCCAGCAGCTTAGTTTTTCGTGCCGGGACCCAGTACTTC. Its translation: CASSLVFRAGTQYF.